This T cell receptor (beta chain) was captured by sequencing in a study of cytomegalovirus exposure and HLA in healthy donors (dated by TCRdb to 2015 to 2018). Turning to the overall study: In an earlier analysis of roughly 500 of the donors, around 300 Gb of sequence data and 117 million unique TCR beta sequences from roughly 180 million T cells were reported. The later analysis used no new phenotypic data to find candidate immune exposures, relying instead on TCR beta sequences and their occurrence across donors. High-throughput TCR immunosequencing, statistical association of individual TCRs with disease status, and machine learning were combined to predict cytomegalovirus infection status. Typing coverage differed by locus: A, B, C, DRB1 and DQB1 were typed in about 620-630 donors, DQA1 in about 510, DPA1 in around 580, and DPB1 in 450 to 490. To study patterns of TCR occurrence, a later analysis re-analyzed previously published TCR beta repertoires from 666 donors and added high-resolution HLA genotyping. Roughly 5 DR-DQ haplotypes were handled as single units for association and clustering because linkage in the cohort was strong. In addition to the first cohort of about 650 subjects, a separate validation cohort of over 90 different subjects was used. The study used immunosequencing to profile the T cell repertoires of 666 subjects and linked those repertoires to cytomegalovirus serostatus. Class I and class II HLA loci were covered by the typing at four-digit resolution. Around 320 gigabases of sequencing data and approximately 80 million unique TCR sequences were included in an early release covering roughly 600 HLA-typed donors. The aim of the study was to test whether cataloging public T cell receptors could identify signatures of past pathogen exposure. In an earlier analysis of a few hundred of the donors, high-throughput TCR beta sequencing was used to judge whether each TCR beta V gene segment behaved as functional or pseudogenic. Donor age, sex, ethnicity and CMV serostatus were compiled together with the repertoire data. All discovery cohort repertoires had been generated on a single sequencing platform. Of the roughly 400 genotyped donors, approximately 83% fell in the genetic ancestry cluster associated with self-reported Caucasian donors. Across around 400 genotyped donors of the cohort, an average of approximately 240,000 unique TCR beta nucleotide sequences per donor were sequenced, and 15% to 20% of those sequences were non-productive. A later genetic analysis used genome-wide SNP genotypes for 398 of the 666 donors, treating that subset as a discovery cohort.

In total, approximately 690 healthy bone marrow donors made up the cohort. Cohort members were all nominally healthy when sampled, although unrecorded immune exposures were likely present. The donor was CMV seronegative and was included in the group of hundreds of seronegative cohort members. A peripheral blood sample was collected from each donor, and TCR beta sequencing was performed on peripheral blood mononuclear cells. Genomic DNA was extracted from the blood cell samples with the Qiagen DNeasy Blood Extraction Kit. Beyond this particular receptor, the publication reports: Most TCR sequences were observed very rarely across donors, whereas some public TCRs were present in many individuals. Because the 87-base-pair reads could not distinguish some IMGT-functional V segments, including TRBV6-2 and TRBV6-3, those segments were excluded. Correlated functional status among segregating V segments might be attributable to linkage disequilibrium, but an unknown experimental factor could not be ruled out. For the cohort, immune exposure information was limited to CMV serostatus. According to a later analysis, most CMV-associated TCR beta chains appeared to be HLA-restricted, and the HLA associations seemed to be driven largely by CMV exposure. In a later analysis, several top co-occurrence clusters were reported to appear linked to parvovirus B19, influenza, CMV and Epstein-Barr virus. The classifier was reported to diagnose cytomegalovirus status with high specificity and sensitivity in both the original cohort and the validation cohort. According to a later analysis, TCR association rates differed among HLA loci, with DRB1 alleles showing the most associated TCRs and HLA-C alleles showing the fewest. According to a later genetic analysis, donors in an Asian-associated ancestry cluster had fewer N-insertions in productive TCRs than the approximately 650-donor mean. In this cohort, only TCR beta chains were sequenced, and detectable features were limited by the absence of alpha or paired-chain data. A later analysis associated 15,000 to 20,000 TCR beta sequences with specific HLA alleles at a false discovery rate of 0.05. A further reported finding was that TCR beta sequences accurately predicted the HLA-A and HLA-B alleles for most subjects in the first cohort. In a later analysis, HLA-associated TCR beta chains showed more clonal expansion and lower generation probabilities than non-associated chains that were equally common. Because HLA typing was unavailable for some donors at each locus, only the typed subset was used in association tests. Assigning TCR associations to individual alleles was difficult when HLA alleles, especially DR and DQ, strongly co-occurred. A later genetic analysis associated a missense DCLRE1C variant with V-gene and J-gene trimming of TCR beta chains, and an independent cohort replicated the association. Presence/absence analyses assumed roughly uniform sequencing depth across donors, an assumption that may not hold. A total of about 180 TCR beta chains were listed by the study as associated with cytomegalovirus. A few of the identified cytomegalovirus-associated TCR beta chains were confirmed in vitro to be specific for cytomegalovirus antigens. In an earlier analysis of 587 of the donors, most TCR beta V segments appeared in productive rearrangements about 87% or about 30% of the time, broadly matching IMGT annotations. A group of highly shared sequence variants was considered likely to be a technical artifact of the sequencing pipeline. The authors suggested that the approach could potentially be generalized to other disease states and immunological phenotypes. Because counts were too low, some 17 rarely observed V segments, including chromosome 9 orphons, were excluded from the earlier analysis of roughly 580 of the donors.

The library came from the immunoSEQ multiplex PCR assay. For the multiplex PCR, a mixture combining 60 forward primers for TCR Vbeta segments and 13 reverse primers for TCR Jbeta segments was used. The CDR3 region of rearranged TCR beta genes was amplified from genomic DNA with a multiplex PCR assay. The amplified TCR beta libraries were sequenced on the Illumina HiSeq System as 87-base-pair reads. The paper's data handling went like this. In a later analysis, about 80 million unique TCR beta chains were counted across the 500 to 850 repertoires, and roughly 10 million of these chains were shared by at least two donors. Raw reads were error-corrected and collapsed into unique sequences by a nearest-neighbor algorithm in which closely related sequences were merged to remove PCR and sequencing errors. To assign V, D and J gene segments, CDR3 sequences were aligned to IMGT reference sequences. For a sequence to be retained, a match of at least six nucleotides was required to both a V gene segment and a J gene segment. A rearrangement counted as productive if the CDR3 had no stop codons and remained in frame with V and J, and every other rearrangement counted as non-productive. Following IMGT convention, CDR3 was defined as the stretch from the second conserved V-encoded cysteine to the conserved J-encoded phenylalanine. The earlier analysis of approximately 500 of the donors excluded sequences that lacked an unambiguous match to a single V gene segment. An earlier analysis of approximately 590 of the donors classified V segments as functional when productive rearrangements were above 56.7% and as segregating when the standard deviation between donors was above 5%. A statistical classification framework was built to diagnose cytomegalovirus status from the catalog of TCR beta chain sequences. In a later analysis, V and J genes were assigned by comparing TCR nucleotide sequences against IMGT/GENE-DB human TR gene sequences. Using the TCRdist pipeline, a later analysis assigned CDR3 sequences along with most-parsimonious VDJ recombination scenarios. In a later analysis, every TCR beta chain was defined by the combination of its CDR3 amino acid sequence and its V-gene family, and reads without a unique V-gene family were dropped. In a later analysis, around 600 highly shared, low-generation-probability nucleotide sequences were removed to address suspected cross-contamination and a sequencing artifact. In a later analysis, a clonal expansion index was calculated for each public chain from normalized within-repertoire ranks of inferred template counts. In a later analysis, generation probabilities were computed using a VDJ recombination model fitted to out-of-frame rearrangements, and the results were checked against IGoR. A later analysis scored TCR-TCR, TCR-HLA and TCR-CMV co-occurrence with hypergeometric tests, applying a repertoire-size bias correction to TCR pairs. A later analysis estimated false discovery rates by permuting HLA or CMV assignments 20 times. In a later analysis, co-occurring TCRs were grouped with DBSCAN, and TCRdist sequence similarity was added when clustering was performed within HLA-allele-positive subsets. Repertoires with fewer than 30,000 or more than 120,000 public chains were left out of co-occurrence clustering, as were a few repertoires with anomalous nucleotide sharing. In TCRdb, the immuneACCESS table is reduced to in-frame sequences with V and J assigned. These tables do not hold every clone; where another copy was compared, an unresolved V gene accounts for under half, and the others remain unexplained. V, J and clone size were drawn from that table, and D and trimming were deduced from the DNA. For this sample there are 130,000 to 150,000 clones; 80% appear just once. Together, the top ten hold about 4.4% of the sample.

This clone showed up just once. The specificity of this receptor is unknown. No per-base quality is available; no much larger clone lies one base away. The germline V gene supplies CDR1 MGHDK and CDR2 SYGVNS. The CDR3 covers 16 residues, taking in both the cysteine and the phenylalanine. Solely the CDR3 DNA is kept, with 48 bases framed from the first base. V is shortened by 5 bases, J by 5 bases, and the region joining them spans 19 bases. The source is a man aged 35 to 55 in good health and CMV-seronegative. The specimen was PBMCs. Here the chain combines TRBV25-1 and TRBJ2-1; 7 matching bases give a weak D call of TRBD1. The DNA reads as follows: TGTGCCAGCAGTAGAAGGGGGGCAGGGGGAAACAATGAGCAGTTCTTC. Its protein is CASSRRGAGGNNEQFF.